What follows are 30 T cell receptor beta chains derived from one specimen sequenced in a study of blood T cell repertoires in COVID-19. Repertoires were generated with immunoSEQ multiplex PCR, while TCRdb's copy carries only in-frame clones and drops some. This table holds about 250,000 clones, 75% to 85% found once. The sequenced sample consisted of peripheral blood. Source of these receptors: a woman in her 70s with acute or convalescent COVID-19.

V is TRBV5-1 and J is TRBJ1-1; D ambiguous. CDR3 length equals 15 residues. Germline loops: CDR1 SGHRS, CDR2 YFSETQ. Trimming cost V 0 bases and J 2 bases, with 11 bases left between them. The CDR3 spells CASSLASLANTEAFF. The CDR3 DNA is TGCGCCAGCAGCTTGGCATCCCTGGCCAACACTGAAGCTTTCTTT. Filled out from reference TRBV5-1 and TRBJ1-1, the complete variable domain reads KAGVTQTPRYLIKTRGQQVTLSCSPISGHRSVSWYQQTPGQGLQFLFEYFSETQRNKGNFPGRFSGRQFSNSRSEMNVSTLELGDSALYLCASSLASLANTEAFFGQGTRLTVV.

CDR3 protein: CASSLRGEKLFF. CDR3 bases: TGTGCCAGCAGCCTAAGAGGGGAAAAACTGTTTTTT. V usage is TRBV13 and J usage is TRBJ1-4, with D unresolved. This CDR3 comprises 12 residues. The V gene lost 5 bases and the J gene lost 8 bases, with 9 bases spanning the gap. CDR1 is PRHDT and CDR2 is FYEKMQ in the germline V gene (reference sequence).

In its sample, this clone was seen a few times. The chain couples TRBV6-5 to TRBJ1-6; TRBD1 agrees at 10 bases. Germline CDR1 and CDR2: MNHEY and SVGAGI. V shed 6 bases and J 8 bases; nucleotides not matched to a gene: 7. This CDR3 has 15 amino acids. The DNA of the CDR3 is TGTGCCAGCAGGTCCGACAGGGGGCTGGATTCACCCCTCCACTTT. This codes for CASRSDRGLDSPLHF.

The chain couples TRBV18 to TRBJ1-5, with a possible D match to TRBD1 (5 bases). The CDR3 contains 13 residues. V lost 1 base and J lost 7, with 8 bases in between. Looked up from germline, CDR1 is KGHSH and CDR2 is LQKENI. The CDR3 spells CASSPQWGQPQHF. CDR3 DNA sequence: TGTGCCAGCTCACCACAGTGGGGCCAGCCCCAGCATTTT.

V is TRBV19 and J is TRBJ1-2, with 9 nucleotides matching TRBD1. This CDR3 has 15 amino acids. Trimming cost V 3 bases and J 5 bases; bases outside gene matches: 7. The germline gives CDR1 LNHDA, CDR2 SQIVND (reference sequence). The CDR3: CASSIKTGGRYGYTF. CDR3 bases: TGTGCCAGTAGTATCAAGACAGGGGGACGGTATGGCTACACCTTC.

The DNA of the CDR3 is TGTGCCAGCAGGAGACTGTTCTCTGGAAACACCATATATTTT. It is translated as CASRRLFSGNTIYF. The chain combines TRBV6-5 with TRBJ1-3; D is ambiguous. CDR3 size: 14 residues. Germline V lookup: CDR1 MNHEY, CDR2 SVGAGI. The V end lost 6 bases, the J end lost 0 bases, and 9 bases lay between the germline ends.

V usage is TRBV6-2 or TRBV6-3 and J usage is TRBJ1-5; 7 nucleotides align to TRBD1. Germline CDR1 is MNHEY and CDR2 is SVGEGT. The trim removed 5 bases at V and 7 bases at J, leaving 11 bases unmatched. The CDR3 consists of 15 residues. In DNA form, the CDR3 reads TGTGCCAGCAGTACTTACCGGGACAGAAGGCAGCCCCAGCATTTT. It encodes CASSTYRDRRQPQHF.

V gene TRBV5-5 combines with J gene TRBJ1-1; possibly TRBD1 for D (6 bases). V was clipped by 0 bases and J by 8 bases, with 17 bases between them. The CDR3 is 15 residues long. Germline assignment: CDR1 SGHKS and CDR2 YYEKEE (reference sequence). The CDR3 DNA reads as TGTGCCAGCAGCTTGGCCAGTTTTCCTGGGACAGAAGCTTTCTTT. Its translation: CASSLASFPGTEAFF. Together with reference TRBV5-5 and TRBJ1-1, the CDR3 gives the full variable domain: DAGVTQSPTHLIKTRGQQVTLRCSPISGHKSVSWYQQVLGQGPQFIFQYYEKEERGRGNFPDRFSARQFPNYSSELNVNALLLGDSALYLCASSLASFPGTEAFFGQGTRLTVV.

The V and J genes are TRBV10-1 and TRBJ1-5, with D unclear. The germline V gene encodes CDR1 WNHNN and CDR2 SYGVQD (reference sequence). The CDR3 length is 13 residues. V was pared by 8 bases and J by 7 bases, with 15 bases between. CDR3 region: CASGVSVGQPQHF. The DNA of the CDR3 is TGCGCCAGCGGAGTTTCAGTCGGGCAGCCCCAGCATTTT.

The table lists this clone with a count of one. This rearrangement joins TRBV28 to TRBJ1-1; a possible D gene is TRBD1 (5 bases). The CDR3 covers 18 residues. Trimming pared 5 bases from V and 1 base from J, leaving 23 bases between. Germline V gene sequence: CDR1 MDHEN, CDR2 SYDVKM. Written as DNA, the CDR3 is TGTGCCAGCAGTGATAAAGCAGGGCGGTGGCCCCCGAACACTGAAGCTTTCTTT. Residues: CASSDKAGRWPPNTEAFF.

Many counts were recorded for this clone. V and J are TRBV6-5 and TRBJ1-6; no firm D call. The V end was cut by 6 bases, the J end by 8 bases, with 17 bases between. Germline V CDR1 and CDR2: MNHEY, SVGAGI. CDR3 length: 15 amino acids. CDR3 nucleotides: TGTGCCAGCAGGTTGGGCCCCACGAGGGATTCACCCCTCCACTTT. Encoded protein: CASRLGPTRDSPLHF.

This chain uses TRBV6-9 with TRBJ1-3; 8 nucleotides match TRBD1. The ends lost 2 bases at V and 2 bases at J; junction bases unmatched: 8. The CDR3 spans 17 residues. CDR1 is MNHGY, CDR2 SVAAGI, per germline. The CDR3 DNA reads TGTGCCAGCAGTTATGGGGAACAGGGGGTTACTGGAAACACCATATATTTT. Its protein product is CASSYGEQGVTGNTIYF.

The V call is TRBV4-2, the J call TRBJ2-1; a possible D gene is TRBD2 (5 bases). Germline CDR1 is LGHNA and CDR2 is YNFKEQ. CDR3 size: 13 residues. The V end lost 0 bases, the J end lost 5 bases, and 5 bases lay between the germline ends. CDR3 in DNA: TGTGCCAGCAGCCAAGAGAGGGACAATGAGCAGTTCTTC. Translation gives CASSQERDNEQFF.

In its sample, this clone was seen a few times. The CDR3 here is CASSPGSSYGYTF. The DNA of the CDR3 is TGTGCCAGCTCTCCCGGGTCCTCCTATGGCTACACCTTC. The chain combines TRBV18 with TRBJ1-2; D is unclear. This CDR3 has 13 amino acids. In germline, CDR1 is KGHSH, CDR2 LQKENI. The ends were cut back, 6 bases at V and 4 bases at J, with 12 bases in the middle.

The chain has TRBV6-6 and TRBJ2-2; 8 nucleotides match TRBD1. Trimming cost V 6 bases and J 5 bases; bases outside gene matches: 11. Germline assignment: CDR1 MNHNY and CDR2 SVGAGI (reference sequence). This CDR3 has 16 amino acids. The CDR3 DNA sequence: TGTGCCAGCAGGGACCCCCGGACAGGGCTAACCGGGGAGCTGTTTTTT. This translates into CASRDPRTGLTGELFF.

V and J are TRBV12-3 or TRBV12-4 and TRBJ1-3, with no clear D. The CDR3 sequence is 11 residues long. Trimming took 6 bases from V and 5 from J, leaving 5 bases between them. The CDR3 loop is CASRLRNTIYF. The CDR3, as DNA: TGTGCCAGCAGGCTAAGAAACACCATATATTTT.

The CDR3 protein is CAWSVQRGRYEKLFF. In DNA form, the CDR3 reads TGTGCCTGGAGTGTACAGCGGGGGCGGTATGAAAAACTGTTTTTT. This chain links TRBV30 with TRBJ1-4; TRBD1 is a possible D gene (6 bases). V gave up 0 bases and J gave up 6 bases, with 14 bases separating them. The CDR3 spans 15 residues. CDR1 is GTSNPN, CDR2 SVGIG, per germline (reference sequence).

This sequence joins TRBV7-9 and TRBJ1-1; unclear D gene. CDR3 length: 14 residues. The V end was cut by 0 bases, the J end by 5 bases, with 10 bases between. The germline V gene encodes CDR1 SEHNR and CDR2 FQNEAQ (reference sequence). The CDR3 DNA follows: TGTGCCAGCAGCTTAGCGGAGGGTTTGACTGAAGCTTTCTTT. It is translated as CASSLAEGLTEAFF. The complete variable domain, with remaining parts taken from reference TRBV7-9 and TRBJ1-1, reads DTGVSQNPRHKITKRGQNVTFRCDPISEHNRLYWYRQTLGQGPEFLTYFQNEAQLEKSRLLSDRFSAERPKGSFSTLEIQRTEQGDSAMYLCASSLAEGLTEAFFGQGTRLTVV.

The rearrangement links TRBV2 to TRBJ1-3; no reliable D call. This CDR3 region has 14 residues. The germline V and J ends were trimmed by 4 bases and 2 bases, with 9 bases remaining between them. Germline lookup yields CDR1 SNHLY and CDR2 FYNNEI. The CDR3 region has the DNA TGTGCCAGCAGTGCGGGTATGCCTGGAAACACCATATATTTT. Translating it yields CASSAGMPGNTIYF.

J is TRBJ1-5 and V is TRBV4-2; a weak D match, TRBD1 (5 bases). The CDR3 covers 17 residues. V lost 4 bases to trimming and J lost 4 bases, with 20 bases between them. The germline gives CDR1 LGHNA, CDR2 YNFKEQ. The CDR3 nucleotides are TGTGCCAGCAGCCTCCAGGGATCGGGAGCAGCGAATCAGCCCCAGCATTTT. It encodes CASSLQGSGAANQPQHF.

The chain combines TRBV7-2 with TRBJ1-6; possible D gene TRBD1, 5 bases. This CDR3 region has 18 residues. The germline V gene has CDR1 SGHTA and CDR2 FQGNSA. Between the trimmed V and J ends, which lost 1 base and 0 bases, there was a span of 13 bases. The CDR3 protein is CASSLGNYRSSYNSPLHF. The CDR3 region has the DNA TGTGCCAGCAGCTTAGGGAATTACAGGAGCTCCTATAATTCACCCCTCCACTTT. Full variable domain (missing parts from reference TRBV7-2 and TRBJ1-6): GAGVSQSPSNKVTEKGKDVELRCDPISGHTALYWYRQSLGQGLEFLIYFQGNSAPDKSGLPSDRFSAERTGGSVSTLTIQRTQQEDSAVYLCASSLGNYRSSYNSPLHFGNGTRLTVT.

CDR3 protein: CASSPPSRDNEQFF. The DNA of the CDR3 is TGTGCCAGCTCACCACCGTCTCGGGACAATGAGCAGTTCTTC. The V and J genes are TRBV18 and TRBJ2-1; no firm D call. Germline V gene sequence: CDR1 KGHSH, CDR2 LQKENI. The CDR3 totals 14 residues. The V and J ends lost 0 bases and 5 bases respectively, with 8 bases between them. The full variable domain, its missing parts supplied by reference TRBV18 and TRBJ2-1, is NAGVMQNPRHLVRRRGQEARLRCSPMKGHSHVYWYRQLPEEGLKFMVYLQKENIIDESGMPKERFSAEFPKEGPSILRIQQVVRGDSAAYFCASSPPSRDNEQFFGPGTRLTVL.

The J gene is TRBJ2-1, the V gene TRBV2, with 10 bases matching TRBD1. Germline CDR1 and CDR2: SNHLY and FYNNEI. The V and J ends lost 6 bases and 7 bases, in that order; junction bases with no gene match: 6. The CDR3 covers 14 residues. The CDR3 DNA reads as TGTGCCAGCAGGGACAGGGGGACGAGGAATGAGCAGTTCTTC. It yields the protein CASRDRGTRNEQFF.

The V call is TRBV4-3, the J call TRBJ1-2; maybe TRBD1 (6 bases). V dropped 0 bases and J dropped 4 bases, with 15 bases sitting between them. CDR1 and CDR2 from the germline V gene are LGHNA and YSLEER. The CDR3 has 16 residues. CDR3 bases: TGCGCCAGCAGCCAAGATCGGGCAGGGGATCCCTATGGCTACACCTTC. This codes for CASSQDRAGDPYGYTF.

The rearrangement links TRBV6-6 to TRBJ2-1, with a possible D match to TRBD1 (5 bases). V lost 7 bases and J 1 base, leaving 14 bases between the germline ends. This CDR3 region has 15 residues. The germline V gene encodes CDR1 MNHNY and CDR2 SVGAGI (reference sequence). CDR3 loop: CASILDIRSYNEQFF. CDR3 DNA sequence: TGTGCCAGCATTCTGGACATTCGGTCCTACAATGAGCAGTTCTTC.

This clone was seen only a few times. This sequence joins TRBV4-3 and TRBJ1-2; D call uncertain. With 1 base removed from V and 1 base from J, the gap between germline ends came to 13 bases. The V gene's germline CDR1 is LGHNA and CDR2 YSLEER. The CDR3 extends over 16 amino acids. CDR3 sequence (DNA): TGCGCCAGCAGCCAAGGTCGGGAGGGAAATAACTATGGCTACACCTTC. Translated: CASSQGREGNNYGYTF.

V and J are TRBV5-4 and TRBJ2-3, with 7 bases aligning to TRBD2. Germline lookup yields CDR1 SGHNT and CDR2 YYREEE (reference sequence). V trimming: 2 bases; J trimming: 5 bases; junction bases outside the gene matches: 5. CDR3 length: 14 amino acids. CDR3 loop: CASSFHGGKDTQYF. The CDR3 DNA is TGTGCCAGCAGCTTTCACGGGGGGAAAGATACGCAGTATTTT.

This clone was seen a few times. V is TRBV12-3 or TRBV12-4 and J is TRBJ1-2, with 7 positions matching TRBD1. The V and J ends lost 6 bases and 5 bases, in that order; junction bases with no gene match: 6. The CDR3 spans 13 residues. CDR3 loop: CASSPTGSYGYTF. The CDR3 DNA reads TGTGCCAGCAGCCCGACAGGGAGTTATGGCTACACCTTC.

The chain recombines TRBV18 with TRBJ1-5; TRBD1 is a possible D gene (6 bases). CDR1 and CDR2 from the germline V gene are KGHSH and LQKENI. The CDR3 extends over 15 amino acids. Trimming stripped 3 bases from V and 0 bases from J, with 9 bases between. The CDR3 DNA is TGTGCCAGCTCACCTCAGGGACATAGCAATCAGCCCCAGCATTTT. Translating it yields CASSPQGHSNQPQHF.

The chain combines TRBV3-1 (or the pseudogene TRBV3-2) with TRBJ1-1; 7 positions agree with TRBD1. This CDR3 comprises 16 residues. Germline V lookup: CDR1 LGHDT, CDR2 YNNKEL (reference sequence). The V gene end was trimmed by 6 bases and the J gene end by 5 bases; junction bases not matched to a gene: 15. The CDR3 DNA sequence: TGTGCCAGCAGTTACACAGGGGCAGGTGGACGGACTGAAGCTTTCTTT. This encodes CASSYTGAGGRTEAFF.